Listed below are T cell receptor beta chains from one sample, sequenced in a study of blood T cell repertoires in COVID-19. The data were produced by immunoSEQ multiplex PCR, yet TCRdb's version contains in-frame clones alone and is incomplete. The sample shows 200,000 to 250,000 clones, around 88% of them seen only once. Material for sequencing was peripheral blood. These receptors all stem from a man in his late teens or twenties with active or convalescent COVID-19. Both conserved end residues are part of each CDR3. Each record gives: clone size, D gene, CDR3 length, J gene, V gene, CDR3 protein, CDR3 DNA. The D gene is left open where the match is weak. Clone size, where shown, is once, few, many, or a class for clones that have expanded.

NA	NA	15	TRBJ2-2	TRBV24-1	CATSDWRQGTGELFF	TGTGCCACCAGTGATTGGCGGCAGGGGACCGGGGAGCTGTTTTTT
NA	NA	12	TRBJ1-2	TRBV2	CASSEPSYGYTF	TGTGCCAGCAGTGAACCCAGCTATGGCTACACCTTC
NA	NA	12	TRBJ1-4	TRBV10-2	CASSESREKLFF	TGCGCCAGCAGTGAGTCGCGGGAAAAACTGTTTTTT
few	TRBD1	16	TRBJ1-3	TRBV9	CASSVALTGEGNTIYF	TGTGCCAGCAGCGTAGCTTTGACAGGGGAAGGAAACACCATATATTTT
NA	NA	14	TRBJ2-5	TRBV5-1	CASSLGQAKETQYF	TGCGCCAGCAGCTTGGGACAGGCAAAAGAGACCCAGTACTTC
few	NA	20	TRBJ1-6	TRBV27	CASSIFGTSTGSSYNSPLHF	TGTGCCAGCAGTATCTTCGGCACCTCTACCGGGAGCTCCTATAATTCACCCCTCCACTTT
NA	TRBD1	12	TRBJ2-5	TRBV12-3/TRBV12-4	CASSPGDRTEYF	TGTGCCAGCAGTCCCGGGGACAGGACCGAGTACTTC
NA	TRBD1	17	TRBJ2-4	TRBV4-3	CASSQAPTRTGMNIQYF	TGCGCCAGCAGCCAAGCCCCAACACGGACAGGGATGAACATTCAGTACTTC
NA	NA	13	TRBJ2-5	TRBV5-1	CASSRPPGETQYF	TGCGCCAGCAGTCGGCCACCCGGGGAGACCCAGTACTTC
NA	TRBD2	14	TRBJ2-1	TRBV6-5	CASSYDWGGNEQFF	TGTGCCAGCAGTTACGATTGGGGGGGGAATGAGCAGTTCTTC
NA	TRBD1	14	TRBJ2-5	TRBV5-1	CASSPQGAGETQYF	TGCGCCAGCAGCCCACAGGGGGCTGGGGAGACCCAGTACTTC
NA	TRBD2	17	TRBJ2-7	TRBV9	CASSAGLAGGSEYEQYF	TGTGCCAGCAGCGCCGGACTAGCGGGAGGGTCTGAATACGAGCAGTACTTC
NA	NA	14	TRBJ2-7	TRBV30	CAWSVDSLSYEQYF	TGTGCCTGGAGTGTCGACAGCCTCTCCTACGAGCAGTACTTC
few	TRBD1	12	TRBJ1-5	TRBV19	CASRDRGGPQHF	TGTGCCAGTAGAGACAGGGGTGGTCCCCAGCATTTT
once	TRBD1	13	TRBJ1-2	TRBV29-1	CSVVGQGDYGYTF	TGCAGCGTTGTCGGACAGGGCGACTATGGCTACACCTTC
NA	TRBD1	14	TRBJ1-3	TRBV7-8	CASSQRTGKNTIYF	TGTGCCAGCAGCCAAAGGACAGGGAAAAACACCATATATTTT
NA	TRBD2	16	TRBJ2-7	TRBV15	CATSRLAGGHLYEQYF	TGTGCCACCAGCAGACTAGCGGGAGGCCACCTATACGAGCAGTACTTC
NA	NA	14	TRBJ2-5	TRBV6-5	CASRRLTMEETQYF	TGTGCCAGCAGGCGGTTAACCATGGAAGAGACCCAGTACTTC
NA	TRBD2	14	TRBJ2-7	TRBV14	CASSPRLAAYEQYF	TGTGCCAGCAGCCCAAGACTAGCAGCTTACGAGCAGTACTTC
NA	NA	14	TRBJ2-1	TRBV28	CASSPTGTDNEQFF	TGTGCCAGCAGTCCGACAGGCACCGACAATGAGCAGTTCTTC
once	NA	14	TRBJ1-3	TRBV11-2	CASSLTGRGNTIYF	TGTGCCAGCAGCTTAACGGGTCGGGGAAACACCATATATTTT
NA	NA	13	TRBJ1-5	TRBV19	CASSGRGGQPQHF	TGTGCCAGTAGTGGTAGGGGAGGTCAGCCCCAGCATTTT
NA	NA	15	TRBJ2-3	TRBV30	CAWSGSWGLSDTQYF	TGTGCCTGGAGTGGGTCATGGGGGCTATCTGATACGCAGTATTTT
NA	TRBD1	16	TRBJ1-4	TRBV25-1	CASSELGGQAGEKLFF	TGTGCCAGCAGTGAATTGGGGGGACAGGCAGGCGAAAAACTGTTTTTT
few	TRBD2	15	TRBJ2-1	TRBV20-1	CSASDASGISTEQFF	TGCAGTGCTAGTGATGCTAGCGGGATAAGTACTGAGCAGTTCTTC
NA	NA	13	TRBJ2-3	TRBV11-2	CASSFTGTDTQYF	TGTGCCAGCAGCTTTACAGGCACAGATACGCAGTATTTT
NA	TRBD2	16	TRBJ2-3	TRBV18	CASAYLAAPSTDTQYF	TGTGCCAGCGCGTATCTAGCGGCCCCGAGCACAGATACGCAGTATTTT
NA	TRBD1	17	TRBJ2-4	TRBV19	CASSMSRQGKSKNIQYF	TGTGCCAGTAGTATGAGCCGACAGGGAAAGTCCAAAAACATTCAGTACTTC
NA	NA	14	TRBJ1-5	TRBV28	CASSYDSLNQPQHF	TGTGCCAGCAGTTACGACAGTCTCAATCAGCCCCAGCATTTT
NA	TRBD2	16	TRBJ2-1	TRBV5-4	CASSRTSGTSYNEQFF	TGTGCCAGCAGCAGGACTAGCGGGACCTCCTACAATGAGCAGTTCTTC
NA	NA	16	TRBJ2-5	TRBV7-3	CASSPNGVAIQETQYF	TGTGCCAGCAGCCCGAATGGGGTAGCGATACAAGAGACCCAGTACTTC
once	NA	14	TRBJ1-5	TRBV5-6	CASSLGQVGQPQHF	TGTGCCAGCAGCTTGGGACAGGTCGGGCAGCCCCAGCATTTT
NA	NA	17	TRBJ1-4	TRBV7-7	CASSSHKFGMVNEKLFF	TGTGCTAGCAGCTCCCATAAATTCGGGATGGTCAATGAAAAACTGTTTTTT
NA	NA	17	TRBJ1-4	TRBV6-2/TRBV6-3	CASSYRTGGTTNEKLFF	TGTGCCAGCAGTTACAGGACTGGAGGAACCACTAATGAAAAACTGTTTTTT
NA	TRBD1	15	TRBJ2-5	TRBV6-6	CASSSPGQGRETQYF	TGTGCCAGCAGTTCTCCGGGACAGGGACGGGAGACCCAGTACTTC
NA	NA	19	TRBJ2-5	TRBV11-3	CASSLPMDEDTADEETQYF	TGTGCCAGCAGCCTTCCAATGGACGAGGACACAGCTGATGAAGAGACCCAGTACTTC
NA	NA	18	TRBJ2-3	TRBV15	CATSSLAATFSSTDTQYF	TGTGCCACCAGCAGTCTAGCTGCGACTTTCTCTAGCACAGATACGCAGTATTTT
NA	NA	12	TRBJ1-1	TRBV27	CASSLFGEEAFF	TGTGCCAGCAGTTTATTTGGGGAGGAAGCTTTCTTT
NA	TRBD1	14	TRBJ1-1	TRBV6-6	CASTRTGRRTEAFF	TGTGCCAGCACCCGGACAGGGCGTCGTACTGAAGCTTTCTTT
NA	TRBD1	16	TRBJ2-5	TRBV2	CASSADRVTSQETQYF	TGTGCCAGCAGCGCGGACAGGGTAACGAGCCAAGAGACCCAGTACTTC
NA	TRBD2	11	TRBJ2-7	TRBV7-2	CASSLGLAHSF	TGTGCCAGCAGCTTAGGACTAGCCCATTCCTTC
NA	NA	15	TRBJ2-6	TRBV19	CASSPQGSGANVLTF	TGTGCCAGTAGTCCACAGGGTTCGGGGGCCAACGTCCTGACTTTC
NA	TRBD2	14	TRBJ2-7	TRBV27	CASRVGAGGYEQYF	TGTGCCAGCAGGGTGGGCGCGGGAGGGTACGAGCAGTACTTC
NA	TRBD2	20	TRBJ2-5	TRBV6-2/TRBV6-3	CASSPGRSLAGSIGQETQYF	TGTGCCAGCAGCCCCGGACGGTCTCTAGCGGGATCCATAGGTCAAGAGACCCAGTACTTC
NA	NA	15	TRBJ2-7	TRBV21-1	CASSKEEGLTYEQYF	TGTGCCAGCAGCAAAGAAGAGGGCCTGACCTACGAGCAGTACTTC
NA	TRBD2	15	TRBJ2-2	TRBV19	CASSMGGARAGELFF	TGTGCCAGTAGTATGGGAGGGGCCCGCGCCGGGGAGCTGTTTTTT
NA	TRBD1	15	TRBJ1-1	TRBV5-1	CASSLGQGPLTEAFF	TGCGCCAGCAGCTTGGGACAGGGGCCCCTCACTGAAGCTTTCTTT
NA	NA	15	TRBJ2-1	TRBV6-1	CASSEEGHPGDEQFF	TGTGCCAGCAGTGAAGAAGGCCACCCGGGGGATGAGCAGTTCTTC
NA	NA	11	TRBJ2-1	TRBV29-1	CSAGRGNEQFF	TGCAGCGCCGGAAGAGGAAATGAGCAGTTCTTC